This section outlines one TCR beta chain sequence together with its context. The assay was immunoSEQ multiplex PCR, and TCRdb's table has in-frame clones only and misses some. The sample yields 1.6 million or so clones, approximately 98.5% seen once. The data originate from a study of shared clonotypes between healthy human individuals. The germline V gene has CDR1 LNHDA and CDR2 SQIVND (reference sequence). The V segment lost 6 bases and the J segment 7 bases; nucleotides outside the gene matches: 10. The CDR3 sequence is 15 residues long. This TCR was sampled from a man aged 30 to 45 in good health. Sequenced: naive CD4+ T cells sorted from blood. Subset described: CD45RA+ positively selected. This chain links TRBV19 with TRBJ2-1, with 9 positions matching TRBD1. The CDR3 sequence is CASREAGQGPNEQFF. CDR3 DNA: TGTGCCAGTAGGGAGGCGGGACAGGGCCCAAATGAGCAGTTCTTC.